This T cell receptor (beta chain) was captured in a study of blood T cell repertoires in COVID-19. Study summary: Collection of acute and convalescent COVID-19 samples took place in the United States, Italy and Spain. Sources were T cells, B-cell-depleted T cells, or PBMCs; the material itself was cDNA or gDNA.

V was shortened by 2 bases and J by 7 bases, with 14 bases between the two germline ends. Germline CDR1 and CDR2: MRHNA and SNTAGT. The CDR3 has 14 amino acids. The data were produced by immunoSEQ multiplex PCR, yet TCRdb's version contains in-frame clones alone and is incomplete. The data contain about 440,000 clones, about 92% of them singletons. Donors of Cohort 3 who recovered were those that had two negative PCRs, clearance, or symptom resolution. The sequenced material came from PBMCs or T cells enriched from blood (not recorded which). V gene TRBV6-4 combines with J gene TRBJ1-1; a possible D gene is TRBD1 (5 bases). The sequence came from a man aged 18 to 30 who had recovered from COVID-19. CDR3 protein: CASSDRGGVDEAFF. For the CDR3, the DNA is TGTGCCAGCAGTGACCGCGGAGGGGTCGATGAAGCTTTCTTT.